This TCR beta chain was captured by sequencing in a study of blood T cell repertoires in COVID-19 (TCRdb year 2020). Background for the entire study: Samples covering the acute and convalescent phases of COVID-19 were provided by collaborators in the United States, Italy and Spain. The material from the prospective study consisted of cDNA or gDNA derived from T cells, B-cell-depleted T cells, or PBMCs. The dataset comprised deeply sampled blood TCRbeta repertoires from subjects exposed to, actively infected with, or recovered from COVID-19. The repertoires were released in a freely available public database meant as a resource for research on the immune response to SARS-CoV-2. Samples were obtained from the ongoing ImmuneRACE study (first 160 participants) and from some 1,200 subjects provided by 6 global collaborators. Nearly every sample came with metadata listing a de-identified subject ID, COVID-19 status, age in years and sex. Where HLA class I and class II types were available, the types were taken from metadata supplied by the sample provider, not from assay-based typing. Study-level results and caveats: The amount of clinical and demographic metadata varied by source and participant and was provided uncurated.

This clone occurred a few times. What antigen it recognizes has not been identified. Base qualities were left out, and no much larger clone turns up one base away. Additional DNA sequences in this sample encode the identical CDR3. TCRbeta CDR3 regions were amplified from genomic DNA using the immunoSEQ Assay, a bias-controlled multiplex PCR. As for how the authors treated the data: The number of nucleated cells in each sample was estimated by amplification of reference gene primers within the assay. Sequence reads were collapsed and filtered to measure the absolute abundance of every unique TCRbeta CDR3 rearrangement. For each sample, productive Simpson clonality was calculated by taking the square root of Simpson's diversity index across productive rearrangements. TCRdb took over this immuneACCESS table, retaining in-frame rearrangements with V and J assigned. Such tables are incomplete; in checked studies, under half of the missing clones stem from an unresolved V gene, and the remainder is unexplained. The DNA gave D and trimming, while V, J and clone size come from that table. The sample yields roughly 110,000 clones; 75% to 90% were counted once. The ten largest account for 5.5% of the sample.

One collaborating source in Seattle enrolled patients while the patients were actively infected and followed the patients over time throughout the course of disease. Whole blood was collected in K2EDTA tubes by collaborating institutions according to the institutions' own protocols. For TCRbeta analysis, collaborators shipped samples as frozen whole blood, isolated PBMCs, or DNA extracted from either of those sample types. The germline V gene (reference sequence) yields MNHEY for CDR1 and SMNVEV for CDR2. Including cysteine and phenylalanine, the CDR3 has 15 amino acids. Of all the DNA, just the CDR3 is kept, 45 bases in frame from base 1. V loses 3 bases at its end and J loses 1 base; junction bases beyond the gene matches: 3.

The sequence derives from a woman in her sixties or seventies with COVID-19, enrolled during active disease. The chain is assembled from TRBV27 and TRBJ2-7, and 10 bases in between align with TRBD1. Sequences were obtained from peripheral blood. The CDR3 region reads CASSLGQGRSYEQYF. The sequence in DNA is TGTGCCAGCAGTTTGGGACAGGGGAGGTCCTACGAGCAGTACTTC.